This entry is about one T cell receptor (beta chain). This clone was observed a single time. Its antigen specificity is not known. The junction shows a germline mismatch at one end, possibly a read error. The CDR3 runs 15 amino acids, cysteine and phenylalanine included. Left in the record is the CDR3 DNA by itself, 45 bases read in frame from the first base. CDR1 SGHKS and CDR2 YYEKEE are derived from the germline V gene (reference sequence). The sample originates from a study of Ad26.COV2.S vaccination and SARS-CoV-2 variants (dated by TCRdb to the early 2020s). Looking at the study overall: Donors in the vaccine arm were drawn from COV1001, a multicentre, randomized, double-blind, placebo-controlled phase I-IIa trial testing Ad26.COV2.S in healthy adults. Ad26.COV2.S was administered intramuscularly at 5 x 10^10 or 1 x 10^11 viral particles, either as a single shot or as two shots given 56 days apart. TCRbeta repertoire sequencing served as the tool for gauging how specific and how broad the SARS-CoV-2-reactive T cell receptors were following Ad26.COV2.S vaccination. The TCR-sequenced set comprised about 32 samples: some 20 Ad26.COV2.S vaccine recipients, 5 placebo recipients and 8 SARS-CoV-2 convalescent individuals. Trial participants were randomized into five groups of five: low-dose or high-dose Ad26.COV2.S given once or twice, or placebo on both occasions. Blinding of investigators to trial group allocation was maintained during experiments and outcome assessment. General study outcomes and caveats: After vaccination, substantial breadth of spike-specific CD8+ and CD4+ T cell responses was reported. Spike-specific TCR breadth was higher in Ad26.COV2.S recipients than in placebo recipients (P = 0.0014). The authors noted that total T cell responses may have been underestimated by the TCR breadth and depth analyses. The study was not powered to compare responses between vaccine doses or regimens. Non-spike TCR breadth was comparable between vaccine and placebo recipients, consistent with the vaccine containing only spike.

TCRbeta CDR3 regions were sequenced with the immunoSEQ Assay. After extraction, genomic DNA underwent amplification by bias-controlled multiplex PCR, followed by high-throughput sequencing. As for the authors' bioinformatics: To quantify the absolute abundance of every unique TCRbeta CDR3 region, sequences were collapsed and filtered. Usable DNA was measured by amplifying reference genes present in all nucleated cells, and TCRbeta template counts were normalized to that usable DNA to estimate T cell fraction. Repertoire TCRs were annotated as SARS-CoV-2-specific by exact matching of V gene, CDR3 amino acid sequence and J gene to a known reactive TCR set. The reference SARS-CoV-2 TCR set was derived from MIRA and filtered for enrichment in COVID-19-positive ImmuneCODE repertoires, a step that removed public or cross-reactive TCRs. Using the MIRA antigens, annotated TCRs were further analysed by specific ORF or by position within an ORF. Breadth was defined as the number of annotated unique rearrangements divided by the total number of unique productive rearrangements, and depth was defined as the summed frequency of the annotated unique rearrangements. Group comparisons of TCR breadth used two-sided Wilcoxon rank-sum tests. Entries here come from immuneACCESS through TCRdb and include only in-frame sequences with V and J called. Some clones fail to appear in such tables; in the studies checked, an unresolved V gene covers under half of the shortfall, and the cause of the remainder is unknown. V and J calls and clone size are given by that table; D and trimming were obtained from the DNA. Present in this sample are about 350,000 clones, about 88% of which were seen just once. Jointly, the top ten make up around 3% of the sample.

According to the study, the label for this sample's treatment or condition signals: 15 to 20 received Ad26.COV2.S at low or high dose, single or two shots; about 5 received placebo; per-sample allocation not given. Repertoires of vaccine and placebo recipients were sequenced from samples taken on day 63 after the first injection. Between 29 July and 7 August 2020, Cohort 1b enrolled 20 to 30 adults aged 18-55 years at one site in Boston, USA. Ad26.COV2.S was a replication-incompetent adenovirus type 26 vector expressing a prefusion-stabilized SARS-CoV-2 spike protein from the original Wuhan strain.

This TCR was recovered from a person aged 18-60 years who received the Ad26.COV2.S COVID-19 vaccine or a placebo. The sequence links TRBV5-5 to TRBJ1-4; a weak D assignment points to TRBD1 (5 bases agree). Source: peripheral blood, taken in a trial of Ad26.COV2.S vaccine versus placebo. The DNA is as follows: TGTGCCAGCAGGTTGGTTCAGGGTGGCCCAGAAAAACTGTTTTTT. Its product reads: CASRLVQGGPEKLFF.